This T cell receptor (beta chain) was observed in a study of technical replicates of blood from a handful of donors. Only in-frame clones appear in the TCRdb table, and some are missing; sequencing was by immunoSEQ multiplex PCR. The profile shows 50,000 to 70,000 clones, 90% to 95% of them singletons. The CDR3 loop spans 15 amino acids. Per the germline V gene, CDR1 is LGHNA and CDR2 is YSLEER. V was pared by 0 bases and J by 8 bases, with 7 bases of the junction left unmatched. The chain has TRBV4-3 and TRBJ1-2, with 9 bases lining up with TRBD1. The sequenced sample was PBMCs. This sequence was found in a human donor in good health. Some clones in this sample may be carry-over from other donors' samples. The CDR3 nucleotides are TGCGCCAGCAGCCAAGAGGCCGGGACAGGGATAGGCTACACCTTC. It codes for CASSQEAGTGIGYTF.